This passage covers 3 T cell receptor beta chains from one sample sequenced in a study of blood T cell repertoires in COVID-19. Profiled with immunoSEQ multiplex PCR; TCRdb holds only in-frame clones, not every one. This table has under 200,000 clones, about 82% appearing once. The sequencing input was peripheral blood. The receptor set was obtained from a man aged 60 to 75 with COVID-19, enrolled during active disease.

This chain uses TRBV6-5 with TRBJ1-2, with TRBD1 matching 9 bases. CDR3 length equals 15 residues. The V segment lost 0 bases and the J segment 8 bases; nucleotides outside the gene matches: 7. CDR1 is MNHEY, CDR2 SVGAGI, per germline. The CDR3 DNA is TGTGCCAGCAGTTACTCCTCAGGACAGGGGCGAGGCTACACCTTC. Translation gives CASSYSSGQGRGYTF.

J is TRBJ2-7 and V is TRBV18; the D gene is possibly TRBD1 (5 bases). With 6 bases removed from V and 0 bases from J, the gap between germline ends came to 18 bases. This CDR3 contains 16 residues. The germline V gene has CDR1 KGHSH and CDR2 LQKENI. The CDR3 DNA reads as TGTGCCAGCTCTCCAAAAGGGGCGGCCGGCTCCTACGAGCAGTACTTC. This codes for CASSPKGAAGSYEQYF. Based on the CDR3 plus reference TRBV18 and TRBJ2-7, the full variable domain is NAGVMQNPRHLVRRRGQEARLRCSPMKGHSHVYWYRQLPEEGLKFMVYLQKENIIDESGMPKERFSAEFPKEGPSILRIQQVVRGDSAAYFCASSPKGAAGSYEQYFGPGTRLTVT.

V gene TRBV5-1 combines with J gene TRBJ2-3; 16 bases are shared with TRBD2. V dropped 4 bases and J dropped 3; count of bases not matched to a gene: 8. The CDR3 runs 18 residues. CDR1 and CDR2 (germline): SGHRS, YFSETQ. This CDR3 is CASSKGTSGRVGTDTQYF. Written as DNA, the CDR3 is TGCGCCAGCAGCAAAGGGACTAGCGGGAGGGTCGGTACAGATACGCAGTATTTT.